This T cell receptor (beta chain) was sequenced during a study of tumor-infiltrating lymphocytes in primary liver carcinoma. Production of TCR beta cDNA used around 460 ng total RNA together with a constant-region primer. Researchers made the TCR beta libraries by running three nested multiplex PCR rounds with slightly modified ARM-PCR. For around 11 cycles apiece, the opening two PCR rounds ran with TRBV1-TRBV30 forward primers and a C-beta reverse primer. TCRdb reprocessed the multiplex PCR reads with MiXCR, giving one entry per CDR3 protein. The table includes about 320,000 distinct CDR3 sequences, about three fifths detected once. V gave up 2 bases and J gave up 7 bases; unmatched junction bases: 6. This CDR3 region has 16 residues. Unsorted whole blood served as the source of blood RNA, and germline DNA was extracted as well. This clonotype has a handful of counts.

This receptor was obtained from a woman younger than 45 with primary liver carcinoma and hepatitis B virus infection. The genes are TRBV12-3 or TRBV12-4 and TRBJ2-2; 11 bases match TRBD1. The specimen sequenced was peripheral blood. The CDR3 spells CASSLCGDRGCGELFF. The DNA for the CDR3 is TGTGCCAGCAGTTTATGCGGGGACAGGGGGTGCGGGGAGCTGTTTTTT.